Sequencing of this T cell receptor beta chain was carried out in a study of cytomegalovirus exposure and HLA in healthy donors (dated by TCRdb to the late 2010s). For context, the study as a whole: In an earlier analysis of several hundred of the donors, 276 Gb of sequence data and 120 million or so unique TCR beta sequences from about 190 million T cells were reported. An early release that covered about 600 HLA-typed donors contained approximately 320 gigabases of sequencing data and tens of millions of unique TCR sequences. Of the approximately 400 genotyped donors, 65% to 90% were placed in the genetic ancestry cluster associated with self-reported Caucasian donors. The study was designed to test whether signatures of past pathogen exposure could be identified by cataloging public T cell receptors. The T cell repertoires of 666 subjects were profiled by immunosequencing and related to cytomegalovirus serostatus. A separate validation cohort of some 130 different subjects was used in addition to the 666-subject first cohort. The study combined high-throughput TCR immunosequencing, statistical association of individual TCRs with disease status, and machine learning to predict cytomegalovirus infection status. To study patterns of TCR occurrence, a later analysis re-analyzed previously published TCR beta repertoires from around 660 donors and added high-resolution HLA genotyping. In the later analysis, no new phenotypic data were used to find candidate immune exposures; instead, reliance was placed on TCR beta sequences and their occurrence across donors. An earlier analysis of fewer than 700 of the donors applied high-throughput TCR beta sequencing to assess whether each TCR beta V gene segment acted as functional or pseudogenic. Donor age, sex, ethnicity and CMV serostatus were compiled alongside the repertoire data. In a later genetic analysis, genome-wide SNP genotypes for about three fifths of the roughly 670 donors were used, and that subset was treated as a discovery cohort. All discovery cohort repertoires had been generated on a single sequencing platform. Class I and class II HLA loci were covered by the typing at four-digit resolution. The number of typed donors differed by locus: 629-630 for A, B, C, DRB1 and DQB1; some 500 for DQA1; over 600 for DPA1; and around 470 for DPB1. Roughly five DR-DQ haplotypes were handled as single units for association and clustering because linkage in the cohort was strong. Among about 390 genotyped donors of the cohort, an average of around 240,000 unique TCR beta nucleotide sequences were sequenced per donor, around 20% of them non-productive. On the study overall, not on this receptor specifically: Because HLA typing was missing for some donors at each locus, association tests included only the typed subset. In a later genetic analysis, a missense DCLRE1C variant was associated with V-gene and J-gene trimming of TCR beta chains, and the association was replicated in an independent cohort. According to a later genetic analysis, donors in an Asian-associated ancestry cluster had fewer N-insertions in productive TCRs than the approximately 670-donor mean. A total of 150 to 200 TCR beta chains were listed by the study as associated with cytomegalovirus. The presence/absence analyses assumed that sequencing depth was roughly uniform across donors, and that assumption may not be true. CMV serostatus was the only immune exposure information available for the cohort. Because the 87-base-pair reads could not distinguish some IMGT-functional V segments, including TRBV6-2 and TRBV6-3, those segments were excluded. A later analysis found that most CMV-associated TCR beta chains appeared HLA-restricted, with HLA associations seemingly driven largely by CMV exposure. Fewer than 20 rarely observed V segments, including chromosome 9 orphons, were excluded from the earlier analysis of just under 600 of the donors because counts were too low. Cytomegalovirus status was reported to be diagnosed by the classifier with high specificity and sensitivity in both the original and validation cohorts. In an earlier analysis of some 540 of the donors, most TCR beta V segments appeared in productive rearrangements about 90% or about 30% of the time, broadly matching IMGT annotations. The authors suggested that the approach could potentially be extended to other disease states and immunological phenotypes. A further reported finding was that TCR beta sequences accurately predicted the HLA-A and HLA-B alleles for most subjects in the first cohort. A later analysis associated 15,000 or so TCR beta sequences with specific HLA alleles at a false discovery rate of 0.05. Most TCR sequences were seen in very few donors, while some public TCRs were found in many individuals. Linkage disequilibrium might explain the correlated functional status among segregating V segments, but an unknown experimental factor could not be excluded. This cohort had only TCR beta chains sequenced, and the lack of alpha or paired-chain data limited which features could be detected. In vitro tests confirmed that a few of the cytomegalovirus-associated TCR beta chains recognize cytomegalovirus antigens. A later analysis reported that several top co-occurrence clusters appeared linked to parvovirus B19, influenza, CMV and Epstein-Barr virus. Assigning TCR associations to individual alleles was difficult when HLA alleles, especially DR and DQ, strongly co-occurred. The sequencing pipeline was judged likely to have produced a cluster of highly shared sequence variants as a technical artifact. In a later analysis, the rate of TCR association differed among HLA loci, with DRB1 alleles having the most associated TCRs and HLA-C alleles having the fewest. A later analysis found that HLA-associated TCR beta chains were more clonally expanded and had lower generation probabilities than equally common non-associated chains.

With respect to this clone: What antigen it recognizes has not been identified. Base qualities are not provided; no much larger clone lies one nucleotide away.

The library was built by means of the immunoSEQ multiplex PCR assay. For the multiplex PCR, a mixture combining 60 forward primers for TCR Vbeta segments and 13 reverse primers for TCR Jbeta segments was used. The CDR3 region of rearranged TCR beta genes was amplified from genomic DNA with a multiplex PCR assay. Amplified TCR beta libraries were sequenced as 87-base-pair reads on the Illumina HiSeq System. The original pipeline was this. A later analysis counted 65 million to 90 million unique TCR beta chains across the approximately 700 repertoires, and around 12 million of these chains were shared by at least two donors. To remove PCR and sequencing errors, raw reads were error-corrected and collapsed into unique sequences using a nearest-neighbor algorithm that merged closely related sequences. To assign V, D and J gene segments, CDR3 sequences were aligned to IMGT reference sequences. For a sequence to be retained, a match of at least six nucleotides to both a V gene segment and a J gene segment was required. A rearrangement was called productive if the CDR3 had no stop codons and remained in frame with V and J, and every other rearrangement was called non-productive. CDR3 was defined according to IMGT convention as the region running from the second conserved V-encoded cysteine to the conserved J-encoded phenylalanine. The earlier analysis of 587 of the donors excluded any sequence lacking an unambiguous match to a single V gene segment. In an earlier analysis of almost 600 of the donors, a V segment was called functional when productive rearrangements were above 56.7%, and segregating when the standard deviation between donors exceeded 5%. To diagnose cytomegalovirus status from the catalog of TCR beta chain sequences, a statistical classification framework was built. A later analysis assigned V and J genes by comparing TCR nucleotide sequences with IMGT/GENE-DB human TR gene sequences. The TCRdist pipeline was used in a later analysis to assign CDR3 sequences and most-parsimonious VDJ recombination scenarios. In a later analysis, each TCR beta chain was defined by its CDR3 amino acid sequence together with its V-gene family, and reads without a unique V-gene family were excluded. A later analysis removed 550 to 650 highly shared, low-generation-probability nucleotide sequences to deal with suspected cross-contamination and a sequencing artifact. For each public chain, a later analysis derived a clonal expansion index from normalized ranks of inferred template counts within each repertoire. In a later analysis, generation probabilities were computed with a VDJ recombination model fitted to out-of-frame rearrangements, and the resulting probabilities were checked against IGoR. A later analysis scored TCR-TCR, TCR-HLA and TCR-CMV co-occurrence with hypergeometric tests, applying a repertoire-size bias correction to TCR pairs. False discovery rates were estimated in a later analysis by permuting HLA or CMV assignments 20 times. In a later analysis, co-occurring TCRs were grouped with DBSCAN, and TCRdist sequence similarity was added when clustering was performed within HLA-allele-positive subsets. For co-occurrence clustering, repertoires with fewer than 30,000 or more than 120,000 public chains were excluded, along with a handful of repertoires with anomalous nucleotide sharing. The table comes from immuneACCESS by way of TCRdb, which keeps in-frame sequences with V and J called. Part of the clones is missing from these tables; in studies checked, under half for an unresolved V gene and the rest for unknown reasons. V and J calls and clone size are as listed in that table; D and trimming were resolved from the DNA. This sample gives about 110,000 clones in total; 80% to 85% of them show up just once. Less than 2.5% of the sample rests with the top ten.

Germline trimming: 5 bases from V, 2 bases from J; junction bases outside gene matches: 9. The CDR3 spans 14 residues, from the cysteine through the phenylalanine. Only the CDR3 DNA is retained, 42 bases long and in frame from the first base. The germline V gene (reference sequence) sets CDR1 to GTSNPN and CDR2 to SVGIG. The cohort consisted of fewer than 700 healthy bone marrow donors. All cohort members were sampled while nominally healthy, although unrecorded immune exposures were likely present. The donor was CMV seronegative and belonged to the group of roughly 330 seronegative cohort members. A peripheral blood sample was provided by each donor, and peripheral blood mononuclear cells were used for TCR beta sequencing. Genomic DNA was extracted from the blood cell samples with the Qiagen DNeasy Blood Extraction Kit.

The sequence was obtained from a woman aged 25 to 39 in good health and CMV-seronegative. The chain employs TRBV30 and TRBJ2-7; 7 middle bases align to TRBD1. Sequenced: PBMCs. The nucleotide sequence reads TGTGCCTGGGACACCGGGACAGCAGCCTACGAGCAGTACTTC. This gives the protein CAWDTGTAAYEQYF.